This TCR beta chain came from a study of T cells in Graves' hyperthyroidism and ophthalmopathy. With respect to this clonotype: This is likely a read error, given that the CDR3 carries no conserved phenylalanine or tryptophan at its end. The DNA is omitted, as the CDR3 cannot be located on it reliably, and the CDR3 follows TCRdb's listing.

Per the germline V gene, CDR1 is LNHDA and CDR2 is SQIVND (reference sequence). Inclusive of both ends, the CDR3 amounts to 9 amino acids. Researchers amplified the TCR beta CDR3 regions from RNA transcripts. TCR CDR3 regions were first amplified by RT-PCR with HTBI primers. TCRdb re-derived calls from the multiplex PCR reads in MiXCR, one entry per CDR3 protein. The profile covers just under 750,000 distinct CDR3 sequences, with just over 35% appearing a single time and roughly 30% taken by the ten largest. The TCR was taken from a woman aged 40 to 49 with Graves' hyperthyroidism. V gene TRBV19 combines with J gene TRBJ1-5. The sequenced sample consisted of blood. CDR3 loop: CASFGIEQS.